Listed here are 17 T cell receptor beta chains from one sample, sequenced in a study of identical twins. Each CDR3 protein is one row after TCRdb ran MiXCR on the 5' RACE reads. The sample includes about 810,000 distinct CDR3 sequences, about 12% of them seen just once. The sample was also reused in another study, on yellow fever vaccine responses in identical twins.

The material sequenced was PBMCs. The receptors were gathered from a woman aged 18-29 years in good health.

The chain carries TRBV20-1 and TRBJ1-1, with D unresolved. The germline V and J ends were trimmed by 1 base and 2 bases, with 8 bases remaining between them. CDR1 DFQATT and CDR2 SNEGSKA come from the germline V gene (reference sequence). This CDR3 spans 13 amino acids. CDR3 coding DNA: TGCAGTGCTAGAGGAGGGATTAACACTGAAGCTTTCTTT. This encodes CSARGGINTEAFF.

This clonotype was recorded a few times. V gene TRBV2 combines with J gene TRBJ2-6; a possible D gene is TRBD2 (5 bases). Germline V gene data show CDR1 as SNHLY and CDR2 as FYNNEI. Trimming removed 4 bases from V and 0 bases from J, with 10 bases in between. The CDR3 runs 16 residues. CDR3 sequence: CASSVAGISGANVLTF. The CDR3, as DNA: TGTGCCAGCAGTGTTGCCGGGATCTCTGGGGCCAACGTCCTGACTTTC.

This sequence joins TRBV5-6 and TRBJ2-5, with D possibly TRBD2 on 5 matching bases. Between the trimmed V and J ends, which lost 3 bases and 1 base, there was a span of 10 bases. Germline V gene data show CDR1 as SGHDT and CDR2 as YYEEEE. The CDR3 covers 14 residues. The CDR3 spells CASSWEGGQETQYF. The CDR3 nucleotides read TGTGCCAGCAGCTGGGAAGGAGGCCAAGAGACCCAGTACTTC.

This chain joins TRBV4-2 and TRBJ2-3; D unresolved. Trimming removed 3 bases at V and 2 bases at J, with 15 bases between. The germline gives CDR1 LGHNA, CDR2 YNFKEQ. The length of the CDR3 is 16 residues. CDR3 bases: TGTGCCAGCAGCCAGCTTATTGGGGTCACCACAGATACGCAGTATTTT. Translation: CASSQLIGVTTDTQYF.

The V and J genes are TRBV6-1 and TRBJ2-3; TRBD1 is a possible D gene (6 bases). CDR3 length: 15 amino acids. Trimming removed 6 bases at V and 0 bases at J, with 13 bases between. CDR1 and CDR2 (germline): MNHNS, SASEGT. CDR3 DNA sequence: TGTGCCAGCAGGGACAGCCTAAAAAGCACAGATACGCAGTATTTT. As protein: CASRDSLKSTDTQYF.

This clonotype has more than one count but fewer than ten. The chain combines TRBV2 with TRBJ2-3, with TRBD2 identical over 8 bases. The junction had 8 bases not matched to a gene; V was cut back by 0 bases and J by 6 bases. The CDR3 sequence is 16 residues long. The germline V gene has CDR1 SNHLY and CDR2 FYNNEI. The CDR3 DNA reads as TGTGCCAGCAGTGAAGCGCCACGGGGGGGAACCGATACGCAGTATTTT. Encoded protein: CASSEAPRGGTDTQYF.

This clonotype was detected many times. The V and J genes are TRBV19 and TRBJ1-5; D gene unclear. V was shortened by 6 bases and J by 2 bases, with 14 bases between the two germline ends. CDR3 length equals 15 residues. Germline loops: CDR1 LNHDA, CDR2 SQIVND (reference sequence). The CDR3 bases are TGTGCCAGTAGGGACCTCGGCTCGGGCAATCAGCCCCAGCATTTT. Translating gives CASRDLGSGNQPQHF.

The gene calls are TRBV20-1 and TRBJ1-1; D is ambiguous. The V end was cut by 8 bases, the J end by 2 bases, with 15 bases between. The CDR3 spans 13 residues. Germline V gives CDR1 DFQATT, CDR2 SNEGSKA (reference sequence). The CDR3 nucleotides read TGCAGTTCCCCCGGACTACGCAACACTGAAGCTTTCTTT. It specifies CSSPGLRNTEAFF.

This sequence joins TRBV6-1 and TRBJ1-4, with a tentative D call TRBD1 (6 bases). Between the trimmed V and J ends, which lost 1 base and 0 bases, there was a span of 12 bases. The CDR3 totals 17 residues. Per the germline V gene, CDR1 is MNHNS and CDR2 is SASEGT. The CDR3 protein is CASSEGPRTATNEKLFF. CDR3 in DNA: TGTGCCAGCAGTGAAGGTCCACGGACAGCAACTAATGAAAAACTGTTTTTT.

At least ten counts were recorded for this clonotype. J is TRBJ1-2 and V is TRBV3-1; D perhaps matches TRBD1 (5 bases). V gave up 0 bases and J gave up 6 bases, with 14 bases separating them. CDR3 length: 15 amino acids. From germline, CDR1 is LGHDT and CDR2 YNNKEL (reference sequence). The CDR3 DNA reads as TGTGCCAGCAGCCAAGACCACCAACAGGTTCATGGCTACACCTTC. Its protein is CASSQDHQQVHGYTF.

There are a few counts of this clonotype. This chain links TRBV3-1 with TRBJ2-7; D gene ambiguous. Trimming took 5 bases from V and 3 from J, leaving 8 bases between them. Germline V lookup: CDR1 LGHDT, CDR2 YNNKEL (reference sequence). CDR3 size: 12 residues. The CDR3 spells CASSTSDYEQYF. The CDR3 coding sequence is TGTGCCAGCAGCACGTCGGACTACGAGCAGTACTTC.

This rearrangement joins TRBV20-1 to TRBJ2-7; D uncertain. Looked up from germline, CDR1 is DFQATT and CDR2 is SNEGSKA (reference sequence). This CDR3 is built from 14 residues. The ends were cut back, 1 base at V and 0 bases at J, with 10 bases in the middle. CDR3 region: CSARGAQSSYEQYF. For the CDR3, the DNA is TGCAGTGCTAGAGGGGCACAGAGCTCCTACGAGCAGTACTTC.

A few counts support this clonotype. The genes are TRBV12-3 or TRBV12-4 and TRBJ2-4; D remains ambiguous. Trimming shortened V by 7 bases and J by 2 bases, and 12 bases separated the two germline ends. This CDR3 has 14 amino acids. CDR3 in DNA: TGTGCCAGCACCCTTTGGGGTACCAAAAACATTCAGTACTTC. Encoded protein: CASTLWGTKNIQYF.

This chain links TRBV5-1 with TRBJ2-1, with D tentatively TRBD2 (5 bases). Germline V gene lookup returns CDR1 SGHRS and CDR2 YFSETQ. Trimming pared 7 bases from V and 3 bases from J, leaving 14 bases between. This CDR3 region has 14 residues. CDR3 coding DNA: TGCGCCAGCGCTCCGGGGATGTTCTACAATGAGCAGTTCTTC. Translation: CASAPGMFYNEQFF.

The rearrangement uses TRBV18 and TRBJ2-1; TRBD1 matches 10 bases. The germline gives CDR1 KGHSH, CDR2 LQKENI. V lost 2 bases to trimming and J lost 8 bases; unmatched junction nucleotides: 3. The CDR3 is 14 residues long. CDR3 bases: TGTGCCAGCTCACCAGGGACAGGGGTTTATGAGCAGTTCTTC. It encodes CASSPGTGVYEQFF.

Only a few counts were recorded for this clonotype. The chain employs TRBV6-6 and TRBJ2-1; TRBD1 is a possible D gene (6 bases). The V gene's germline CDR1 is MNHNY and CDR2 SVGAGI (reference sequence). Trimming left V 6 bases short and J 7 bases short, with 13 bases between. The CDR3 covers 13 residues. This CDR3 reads CASRPGGSNEQFF. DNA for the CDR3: TGTGCCAGCAGACCTGGGGGCTCGAATGAGCAGTTCTTC.

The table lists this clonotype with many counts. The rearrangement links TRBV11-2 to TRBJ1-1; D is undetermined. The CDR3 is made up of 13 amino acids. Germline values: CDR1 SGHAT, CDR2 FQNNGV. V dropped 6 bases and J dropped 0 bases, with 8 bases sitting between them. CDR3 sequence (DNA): TGTGCCAGCAGTTTAAGGATGAACACTGAAGCTTTCTTT. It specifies CASSLRMNTEAFF.